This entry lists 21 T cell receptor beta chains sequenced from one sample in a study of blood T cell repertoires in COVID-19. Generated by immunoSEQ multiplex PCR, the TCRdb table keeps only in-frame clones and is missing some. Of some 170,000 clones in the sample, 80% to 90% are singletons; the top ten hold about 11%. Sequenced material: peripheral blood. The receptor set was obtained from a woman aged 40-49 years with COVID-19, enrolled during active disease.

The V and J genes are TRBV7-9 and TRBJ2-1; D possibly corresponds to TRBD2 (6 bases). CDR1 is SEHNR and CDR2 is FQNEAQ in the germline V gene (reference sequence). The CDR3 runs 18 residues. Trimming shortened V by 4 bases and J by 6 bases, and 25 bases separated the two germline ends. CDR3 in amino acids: CASSSTLTGEVRLNEQFF. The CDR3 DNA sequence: TGTGCCAGCAGCTCCACCCTTACCGGGGAGGTCCGTCTCAATGAGCAGTTCTTC.

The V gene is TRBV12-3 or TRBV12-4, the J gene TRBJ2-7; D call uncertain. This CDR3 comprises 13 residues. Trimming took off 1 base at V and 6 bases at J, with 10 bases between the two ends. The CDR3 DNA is TGTGCCAGCAGTTTAGGGCCAGTCGCCGAGCAGTACGTC. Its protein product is CASSLGPVAEQYV.

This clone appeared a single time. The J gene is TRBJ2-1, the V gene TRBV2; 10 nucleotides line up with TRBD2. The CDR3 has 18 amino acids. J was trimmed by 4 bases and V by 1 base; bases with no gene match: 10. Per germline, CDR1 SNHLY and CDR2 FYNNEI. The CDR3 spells CASSEESLAGESYNEQFF. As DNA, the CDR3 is TGTGCCAGCAGTGAAGAAAGCCTAGCGGGAGAGTCATACAATGAGCAGTTCTTC.

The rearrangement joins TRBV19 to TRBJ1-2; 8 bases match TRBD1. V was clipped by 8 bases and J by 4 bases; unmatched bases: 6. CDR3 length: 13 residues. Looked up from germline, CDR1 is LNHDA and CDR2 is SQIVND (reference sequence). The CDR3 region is CASSDRAGYGYTF. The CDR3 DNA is TGTGCCAGTTCGGACAGGGCAGGCTATGGCTACACCTTC.

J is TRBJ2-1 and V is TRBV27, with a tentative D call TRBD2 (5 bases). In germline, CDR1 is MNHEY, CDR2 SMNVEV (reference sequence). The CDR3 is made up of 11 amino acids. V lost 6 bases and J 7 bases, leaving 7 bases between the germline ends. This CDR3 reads CASSRRNEQFF. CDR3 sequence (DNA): TGTGCCAGCAGCAGGAGGAATGAGCAGTTCTTC.

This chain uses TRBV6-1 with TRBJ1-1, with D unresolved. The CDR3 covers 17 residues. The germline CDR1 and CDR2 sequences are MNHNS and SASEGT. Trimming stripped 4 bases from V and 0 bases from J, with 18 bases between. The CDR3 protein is CASSGVAAHDMNTEAFF. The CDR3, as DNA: TGTGCCAGCAGTGGGGTGGCAGCCCACGACATGAACACTGAAGCTTTCTTT.

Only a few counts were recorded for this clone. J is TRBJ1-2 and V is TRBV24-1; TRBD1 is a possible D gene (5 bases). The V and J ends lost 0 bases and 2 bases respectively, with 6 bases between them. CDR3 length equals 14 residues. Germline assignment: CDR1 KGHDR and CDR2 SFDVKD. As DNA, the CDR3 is TGTGCCACCAGTGATTTGAACAGGAACTATGGCTACACCTTC. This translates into CATSDLNRNYGYTF.

CDR3 in DNA: TGTGCCAGCAGCGATTATCTAGCGGGAGTCGGGAATGAGCAGTTCTTC. It codes for CASSDYLAGVGNEQFF. This chain joins TRBV7-6 and TRBJ2-1; 10 bases are shared with TRBD2. This CDR3 comprises 16 residues. The germline V gene has CDR1 SGHVS and CDR2 FNYEAQ. V shed 5 bases, J shed 7 bases, and the junction held 11 bases outside the gene matches.

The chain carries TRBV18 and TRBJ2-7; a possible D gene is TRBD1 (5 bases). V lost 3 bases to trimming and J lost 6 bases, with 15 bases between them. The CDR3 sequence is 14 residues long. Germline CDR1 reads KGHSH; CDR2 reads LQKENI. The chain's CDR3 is CASSPGSGNGEQYV. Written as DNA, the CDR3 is TGTGCCAGCTCACCTGGGTCAGGGAACGGCGAGCAGTACGTC.

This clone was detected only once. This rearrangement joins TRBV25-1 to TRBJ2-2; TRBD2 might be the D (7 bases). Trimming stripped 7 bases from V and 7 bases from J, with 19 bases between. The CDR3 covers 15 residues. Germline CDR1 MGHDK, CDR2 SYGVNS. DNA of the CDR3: TGTGCCAGCACCAAGGGTGCGGGGGCCGGCGGGGAGCTGTTTTTT. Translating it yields CASTKGAGAGGELFF.

The CDR3 is CASRPPGSGNTIYF. The CDR3 DNA follows: TGTGCCAGCAGGCCTCCAGGCTCTGGAAACACCATATATTTT. This rearrangement joins TRBV7-8 to TRBJ1-3, with no clear D. Germline V gives CDR1 SGHVS, CDR2 FQNEAQ. This CDR3 has 14 residues. Trimming removed 6 bases at V and 0 bases at J, with 9 bases between. The whole variable domain, filled in from reference TRBV7-8 and TRBJ1-3, reads GAGVSQSPRYKVAKRGQDVALRCDPISGHVSLFWYQQALGQGPEFLTYFQNEAQLDKSGLPSDRFFAERPEGSVSTLKIQRTQQEDSAVYLCASRPPGSGNTIYFGEGSWLTVV.

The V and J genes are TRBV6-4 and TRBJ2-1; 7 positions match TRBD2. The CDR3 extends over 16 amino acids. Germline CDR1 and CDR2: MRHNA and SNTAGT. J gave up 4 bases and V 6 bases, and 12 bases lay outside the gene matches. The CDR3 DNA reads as TGTGCCAGCAGACGACTAGCTGTTATGTTGTACAATGAGCAGTTCTTC. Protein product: CASRRLAVMLYNEQFF.

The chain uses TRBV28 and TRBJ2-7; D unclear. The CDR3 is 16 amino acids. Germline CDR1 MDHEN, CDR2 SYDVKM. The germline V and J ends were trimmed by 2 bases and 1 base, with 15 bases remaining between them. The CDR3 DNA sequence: TGTGCCAGCAGTTTAGGTGGCACAGTTTCTTCCTACGAGCAGTACTTC. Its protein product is CASSLGGTVSSYEQYF.

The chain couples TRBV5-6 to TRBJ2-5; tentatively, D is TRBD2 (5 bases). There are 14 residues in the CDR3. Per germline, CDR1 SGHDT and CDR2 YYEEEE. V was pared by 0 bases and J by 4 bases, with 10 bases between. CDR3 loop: CASSLVERVETQYF. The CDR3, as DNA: TGTGCCAGCAGCTTGGTAGAGAGGGTAGAGACCCAGTACTTC.

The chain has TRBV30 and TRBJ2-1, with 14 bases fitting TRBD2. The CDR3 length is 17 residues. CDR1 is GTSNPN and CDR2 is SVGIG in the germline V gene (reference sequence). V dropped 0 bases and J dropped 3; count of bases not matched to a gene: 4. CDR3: CAWSVGLAGELYNEQFF. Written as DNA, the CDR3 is TGTGCCTGGAGTGTGGGACTAGCGGGAGAACTCTACAATGAGCAGTTCTTC.

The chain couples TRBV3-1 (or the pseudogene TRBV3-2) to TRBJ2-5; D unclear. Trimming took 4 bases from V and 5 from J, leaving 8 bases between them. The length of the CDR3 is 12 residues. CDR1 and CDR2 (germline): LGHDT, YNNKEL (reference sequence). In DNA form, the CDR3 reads TGTGCCAGCAGCCCTCTCGGGGAGACCCAGTACTTC. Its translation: CASSPLGETQYF.

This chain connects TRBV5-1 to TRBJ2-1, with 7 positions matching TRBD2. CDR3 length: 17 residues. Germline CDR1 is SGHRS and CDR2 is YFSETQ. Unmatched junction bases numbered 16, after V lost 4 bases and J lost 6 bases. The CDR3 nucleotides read TGCGCCAGCAGCCTGGGGACTACCCCTGGGCTAGGCAATGAGCAGTTCTTC. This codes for CASSLGTTPGLGNEQFF. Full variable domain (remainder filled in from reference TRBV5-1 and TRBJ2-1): KAGVTQTPRYLIKTRGQQVTLSCSPISGHRSVSWYQQTPGQGLQFLFEYFSETQRNKGNFPGRFSGRQFSNSRSEMNVSTLELGDSALYLCASSLGTTPGLGNEQFFGPGTRLTVL.

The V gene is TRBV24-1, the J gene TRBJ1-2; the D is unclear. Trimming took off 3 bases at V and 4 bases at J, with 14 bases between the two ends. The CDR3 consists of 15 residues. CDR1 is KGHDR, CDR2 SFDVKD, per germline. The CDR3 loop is CATSDPGTAGYGYTF. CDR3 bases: TGTGCCACCAGTGATCCGGGAACCGCGGGCTATGGCTACACCTTC.

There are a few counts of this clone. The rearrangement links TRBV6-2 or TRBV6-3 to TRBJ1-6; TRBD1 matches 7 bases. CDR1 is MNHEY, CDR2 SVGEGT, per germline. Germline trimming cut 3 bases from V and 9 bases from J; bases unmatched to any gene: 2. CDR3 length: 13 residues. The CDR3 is CASSYQGGSPLHF. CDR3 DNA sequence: TGTGCCAGCAGTTATCAGGGGGGTTCACCCCTCCACTTT.

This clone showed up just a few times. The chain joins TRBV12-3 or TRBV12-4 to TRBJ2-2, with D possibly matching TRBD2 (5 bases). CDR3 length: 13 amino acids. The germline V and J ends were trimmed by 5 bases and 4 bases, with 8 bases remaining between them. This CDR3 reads CASSRDVTGELFF. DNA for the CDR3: TGTGCCAGCAGTCGGGATGTCACCGGGGAGCTGTTTTTT.

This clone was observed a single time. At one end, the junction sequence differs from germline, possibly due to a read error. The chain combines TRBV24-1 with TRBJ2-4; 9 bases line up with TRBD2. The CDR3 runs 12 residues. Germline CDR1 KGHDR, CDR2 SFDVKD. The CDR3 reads CATSDAGTSLFF. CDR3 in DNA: TGTGCCACCAGTGACGCCGGGACTAGCCTATTCTTC.